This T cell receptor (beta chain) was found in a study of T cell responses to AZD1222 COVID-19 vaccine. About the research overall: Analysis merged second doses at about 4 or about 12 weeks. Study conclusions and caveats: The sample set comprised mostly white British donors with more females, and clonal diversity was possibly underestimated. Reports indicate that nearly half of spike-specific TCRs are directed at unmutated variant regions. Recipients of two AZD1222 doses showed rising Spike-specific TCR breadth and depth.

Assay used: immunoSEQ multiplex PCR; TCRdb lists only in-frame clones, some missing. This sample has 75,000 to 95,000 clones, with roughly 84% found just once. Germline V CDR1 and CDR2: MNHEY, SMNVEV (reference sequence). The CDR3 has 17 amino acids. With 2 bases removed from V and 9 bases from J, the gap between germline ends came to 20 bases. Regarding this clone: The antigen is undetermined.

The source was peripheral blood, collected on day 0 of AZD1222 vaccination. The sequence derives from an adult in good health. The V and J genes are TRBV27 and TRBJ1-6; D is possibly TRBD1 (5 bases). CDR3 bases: TGTGCCAGCAGTTTACGCCCCCCGGACGAGGGGAGTTCACCCCTCCACTTT. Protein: CASSLRPPDEGSSPLHF.